The present TCR beta chain was sequenced within a study of CD4 T cells in relation to SARS-CoV-2 and coronaviruses. About the research overall: Of the patients, roughly eight were male, a few female, two Hispanic.

From germline, CDR1 is SGHTA and CDR2 FQGTGA. The CDR3 sequence is 12 residues long. V was clipped by 5 bases and J by 6 bases, with 11 bases between them. Sorted naive or memory CD4+ cells met CEF peptides for about 10 days. Study results and caveats: Pre-pandemic and post-infection samples never came from the same donor.

Libraries were prepared by immunoSEQ multiplex PCR; TCRdb keeps only in-frame clonotypes and omits some of them. Of 30,000 to 40,000 clones listed, more than 60% are singletons. Notes on this clone: The antigen is not known.

This clonotype was sampled from an adult with COVID-19. The sample comprised memory CD4+ T cells from PBMCs, cultured in vitro. The chain couples TRBV7-3 to TRBJ2-7; D uncertain. The CDR3 reads CASSGHSREQYF. CDR3 bases: TGTGCCAGCAGCGGCCATTCCCGCGAGCAGTACTTC.